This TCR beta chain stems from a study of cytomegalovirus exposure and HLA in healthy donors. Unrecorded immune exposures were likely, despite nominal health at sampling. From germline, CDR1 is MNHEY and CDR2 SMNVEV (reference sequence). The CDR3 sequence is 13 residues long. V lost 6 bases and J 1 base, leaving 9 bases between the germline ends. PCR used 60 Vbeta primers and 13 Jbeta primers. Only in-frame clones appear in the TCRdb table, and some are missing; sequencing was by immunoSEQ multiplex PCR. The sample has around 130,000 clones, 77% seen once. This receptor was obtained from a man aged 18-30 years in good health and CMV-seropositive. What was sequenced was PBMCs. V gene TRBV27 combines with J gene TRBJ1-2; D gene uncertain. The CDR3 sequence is CASRSGNNYGYTF. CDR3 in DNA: TGTGCCAGCAGGTCCGGGAATAACTATGGCTACACCTTC.